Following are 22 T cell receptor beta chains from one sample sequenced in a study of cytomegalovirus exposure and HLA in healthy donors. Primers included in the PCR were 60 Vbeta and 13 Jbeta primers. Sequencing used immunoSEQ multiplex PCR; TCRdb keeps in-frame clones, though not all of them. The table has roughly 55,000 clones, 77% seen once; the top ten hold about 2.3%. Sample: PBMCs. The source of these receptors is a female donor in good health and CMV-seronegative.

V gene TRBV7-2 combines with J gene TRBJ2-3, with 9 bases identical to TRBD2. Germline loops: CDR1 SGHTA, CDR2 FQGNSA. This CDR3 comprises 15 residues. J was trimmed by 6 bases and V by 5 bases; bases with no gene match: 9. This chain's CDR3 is CASSLPAGGRDTQYF. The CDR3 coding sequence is TGTGCCAGCAGCCTCCCGGCGGGGGGGCGGGATACGCAGTATTTT. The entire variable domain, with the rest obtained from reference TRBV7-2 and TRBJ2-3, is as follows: GAGVSQSPSNKVTEKGKDVELRCDPISGHTALYWYRQSLGQGLEFLIYFQGNSAPDKSGLPSDRFSAERTGGSVSTLTIQRTQQEDSAVYLCASSLPAGGRDTQYFGPGTRLTVL.

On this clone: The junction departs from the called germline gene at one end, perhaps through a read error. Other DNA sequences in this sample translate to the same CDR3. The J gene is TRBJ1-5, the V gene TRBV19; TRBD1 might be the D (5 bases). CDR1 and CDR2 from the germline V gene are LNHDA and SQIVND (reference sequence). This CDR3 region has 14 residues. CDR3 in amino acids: CASSIAGAAQPQHF. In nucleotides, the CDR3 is TGTGCCAGTAGCATAGCTGGGGCCGCTCAGCCCCAGCATTTT.

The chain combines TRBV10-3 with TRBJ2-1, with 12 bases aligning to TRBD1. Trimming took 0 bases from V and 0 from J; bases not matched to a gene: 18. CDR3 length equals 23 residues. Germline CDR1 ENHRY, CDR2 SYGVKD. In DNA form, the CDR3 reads TGTGCCATCAGTGAGTCATTTGGTAAGGGACAGGGGGCAGGAGGGAGCTCCTACAATGAGCAGTTCTTC. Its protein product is CAISESFGKGQGAGGSSYNEQFF.

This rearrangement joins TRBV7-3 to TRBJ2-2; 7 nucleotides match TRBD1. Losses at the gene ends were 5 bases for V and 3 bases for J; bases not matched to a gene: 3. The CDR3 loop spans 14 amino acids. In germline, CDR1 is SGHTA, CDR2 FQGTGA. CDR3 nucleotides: TGTGCCAGCAGCCCCGACAGGGACACCGGGGAGCTGTTTTTT. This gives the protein CASSPDRDTGELFF.

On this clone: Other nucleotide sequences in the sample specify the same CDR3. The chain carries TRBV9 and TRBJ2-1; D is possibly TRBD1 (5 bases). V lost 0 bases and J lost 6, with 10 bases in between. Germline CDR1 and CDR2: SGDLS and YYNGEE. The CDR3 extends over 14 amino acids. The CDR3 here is CASSVVPQGNEQFF. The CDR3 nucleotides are TGTGCCAGCAGCGTAGTTCCCCAGGGCAATGAGCAGTTCTTC.

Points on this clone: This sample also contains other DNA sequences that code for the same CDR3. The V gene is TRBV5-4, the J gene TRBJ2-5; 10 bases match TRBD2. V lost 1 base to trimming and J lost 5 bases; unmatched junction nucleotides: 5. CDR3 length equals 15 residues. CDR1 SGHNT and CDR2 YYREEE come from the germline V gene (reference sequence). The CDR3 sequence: CASSLPAGGPETQYF. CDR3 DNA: TGTGCCAGCAGCTTGCCAGCGGGGGGGCCTGAGACCCAGTACTTC.

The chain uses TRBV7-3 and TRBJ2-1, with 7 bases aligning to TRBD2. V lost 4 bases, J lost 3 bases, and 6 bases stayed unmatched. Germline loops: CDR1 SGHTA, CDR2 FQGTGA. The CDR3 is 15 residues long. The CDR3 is CASSSRGGNYNEQFF. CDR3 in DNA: TGTGCCAGCAGCTCCCGCGGGGGTAACTACAATGAGCAGTTCTTC.

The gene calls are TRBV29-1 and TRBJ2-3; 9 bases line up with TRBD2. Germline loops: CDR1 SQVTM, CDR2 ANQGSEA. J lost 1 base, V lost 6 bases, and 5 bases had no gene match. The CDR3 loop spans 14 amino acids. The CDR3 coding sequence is TGCAGCGTCGGAGCGGGAGGCGGCACAGATACGCAGTATTTT. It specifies CSVGAGGGTDTQYF.

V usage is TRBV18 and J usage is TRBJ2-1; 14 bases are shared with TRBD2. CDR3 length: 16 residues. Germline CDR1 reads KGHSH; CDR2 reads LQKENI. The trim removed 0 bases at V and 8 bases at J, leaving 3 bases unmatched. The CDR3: CASSPPGLAGVHEQFF. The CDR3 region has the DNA TGTGCCAGCTCACCACCGGGACTAGCGGGGGTGCATGAGCAGTTCTTC.

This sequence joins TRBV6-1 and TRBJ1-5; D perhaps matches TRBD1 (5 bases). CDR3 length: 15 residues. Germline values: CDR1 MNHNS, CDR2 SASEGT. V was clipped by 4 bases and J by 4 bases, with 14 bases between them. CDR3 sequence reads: CASSGVVGGNQPQHF. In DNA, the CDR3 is TGTGCCAGCAGTGGGGTCGTGGGGGGAAATCAGCCCCAGCATTTT.

The DNA of the CDR3 is TGCGCCAGCAGCCAAGAAGCGGGGATACAGCCCCAGCATTTT. Translating it yields CASSQEAGIQPQHF. This rearrangement joins TRBV4-1 to TRBJ1-5, with no clear D. Between the trimmed V and J ends, which lost 0 bases and 7 bases, there was a span of 10 bases. CDR1 and CDR2 from the germline V gene are MGHRA and YSYEKL. The CDR3 runs to 14 residues.

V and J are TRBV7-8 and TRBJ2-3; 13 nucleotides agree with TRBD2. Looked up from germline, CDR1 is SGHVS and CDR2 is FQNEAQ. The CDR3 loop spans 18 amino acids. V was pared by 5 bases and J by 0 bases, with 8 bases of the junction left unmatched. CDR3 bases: TGTGCCAGCAGCCAGATCGGGACTAGCGGGGCTAGCACAGATACGCAGTATTTT. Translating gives CASSQIGTSGASTDTQYF.

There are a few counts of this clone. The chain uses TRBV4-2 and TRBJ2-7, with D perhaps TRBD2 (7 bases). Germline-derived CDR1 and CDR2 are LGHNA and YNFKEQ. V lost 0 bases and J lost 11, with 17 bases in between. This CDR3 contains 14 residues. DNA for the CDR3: TGTGCCAGCAGCCAAGATGAGGGGGGGATAGCGGAGTACTTC. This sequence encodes CASSQDEGGIAEYF.

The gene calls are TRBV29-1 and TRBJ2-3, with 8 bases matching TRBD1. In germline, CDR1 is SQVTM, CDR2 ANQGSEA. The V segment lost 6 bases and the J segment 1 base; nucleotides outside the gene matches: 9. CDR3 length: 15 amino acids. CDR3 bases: TGCAGCGTGAATAGGGACAGGCTCCGCACAGATACGCAGTATTTT. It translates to CSVNRDRLRTDTQYF.

The CDR3 DNA follows: TGTGCCAGTAGCGACCGGACAGGCGGACAAGGGACCATATATTTT. Translating gives CASSDRTGGQGTIYF. The chain employs TRBV19 and TRBJ1-3, with 7 bases matching TRBD1. V lost 6 bases, J lost 10 bases, and 15 bases stayed unmatched. Germline V lookup: CDR1 LNHDA, CDR2 SQIVND (reference sequence). The CDR3 consists of 15 residues.

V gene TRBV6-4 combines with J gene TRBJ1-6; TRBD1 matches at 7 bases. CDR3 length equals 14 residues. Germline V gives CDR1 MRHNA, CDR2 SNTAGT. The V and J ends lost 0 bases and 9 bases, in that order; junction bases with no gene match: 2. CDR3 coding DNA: TGTGCCAGCAGTGACTCGTCAGGGGGTTCACCCCTCCACTTT. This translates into CASSDSSGGSPLHF.

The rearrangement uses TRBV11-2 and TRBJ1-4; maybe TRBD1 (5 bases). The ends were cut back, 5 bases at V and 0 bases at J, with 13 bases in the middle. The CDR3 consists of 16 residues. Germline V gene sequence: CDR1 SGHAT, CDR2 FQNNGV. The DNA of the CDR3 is TGTGCCAGCAGCACAATCAGGGCCCCAACTAATGAAAAACTGTTTTTT. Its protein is CASSTIRAPTNEKLFF. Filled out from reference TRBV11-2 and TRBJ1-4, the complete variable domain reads EAGVAQSPRYKIIEKRQSVAFWCNPISGHATLYWYQQILGQGPKLLIQFQNNGVVDDSQLPKDRFSAERLKGVDSTLKIQPAKLEDSAVYLCASSTIRAPTNEKLFFGSGTQLSVL.

The CDR3 spells CASSLGGGGLTNEQFF. The CDR3 coding sequence is TGTGCCAGCAGCTTAGGGGGCGGGGGCCTCACCAATGAGCAGTTCTTC. V usage is TRBV7-2 and J usage is TRBJ2-1, with D possibly matching TRBD2 (7 bases). From germline, CDR1 is SGHTA and CDR2 FQGNSA. The V and J ends lost 1 base and 6 bases respectively, with 16 bases between them. The CDR3 sequence is 16 residues long. Based on the CDR3 plus reference TRBV7-2 and TRBJ2-1, the full variable domain is GAGVSQSPSNKVTEKGKDVELRCDPISGHTALYWYRQSLGQGLEFLIYFQGNSAPDKSGLPSDRFSAERTGGSVSTLTIQRTQQEDSAVYLCASSLGGGGLTNEQFFGPGTRLTVL.

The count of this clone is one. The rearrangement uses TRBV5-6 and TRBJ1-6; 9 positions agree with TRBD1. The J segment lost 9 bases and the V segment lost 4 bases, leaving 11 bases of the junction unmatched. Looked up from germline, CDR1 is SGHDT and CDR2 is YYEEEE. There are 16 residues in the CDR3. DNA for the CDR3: TGTGCCAGCAGCAGAGGGACAGGGAGAGGTAGTTCACCCCTCCACTTT. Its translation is CASSRGTGRGSSPLHF. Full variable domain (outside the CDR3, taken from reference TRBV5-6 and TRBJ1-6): DAGVTQSPTHLIKTRGQQVTLRCSPKSGHDTVSWYQQALGQGPQFIFQYYEEEERQRGNFPDRFSGHQFPNYSSELNVNALLLGDSALYLCASSRGTGRGSSPLHFGNGTRLTVT.

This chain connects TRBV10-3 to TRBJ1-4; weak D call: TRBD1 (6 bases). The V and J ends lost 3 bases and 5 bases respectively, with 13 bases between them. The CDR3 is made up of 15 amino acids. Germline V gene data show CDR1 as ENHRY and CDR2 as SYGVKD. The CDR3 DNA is TGTGCCATCAGTGACTCAGGACAGCGGAATGAAAAACTGTTTTTT. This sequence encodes CAISDSGQRNEKLFF.

The CDR3 protein is CASSELWATNYGYTF. The CDR3 bases are TGTGCCAGCAGTGAACTGTGGGCAACTAACTATGGCTACACCTTC. The genes are TRBV6-1 and TRBJ1-2; D unresolved. Germline lookup yields CDR1 MNHNS and CDR2 SASEGT. The CDR3 is 15 residues long. V was cut by 2 bases and J by 0 bases, with 10 bases left in between.

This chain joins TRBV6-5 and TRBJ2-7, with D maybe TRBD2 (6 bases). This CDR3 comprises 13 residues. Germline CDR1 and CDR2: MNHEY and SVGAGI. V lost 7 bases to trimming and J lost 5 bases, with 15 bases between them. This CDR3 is CASTLTSINEQYF. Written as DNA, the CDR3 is TGTGCCAGCACCCTGACTAGTATCAACGAGCAGTACTTC.